This T cell receptor (beta chain) was recovered during a study of T cells in Graves' hyperthyroidism and ophthalmopathy. Across the study: Peripheral blood samples were taken at initial diagnosis, prior to any treatment.

Amplified TCR beta CDR3 regions came from RNA transcripts. During a first-round RT-PCR of the TCR CDR3, the HTBI primer set was used. TCRdb fed the multiplex PCR reads into MiXCR, producing one record per CDR3 protein. The data contain hundreds of thousands of distinct CDR3 sequences, over 35% of them seen just once; the ten biggest clones take up 8.9%. Study conclusions and caveats: The model made its ophthalmopathy prediction, and onset followed a median around 6.5 months later. Ophthalmopathy was told apart from stable hyperthyroidism by a 13 V-J model. Blood shared most expanded thyroid clonotypes above 0.001.

Note on this clonotype: The antigen remains undetermined.

V lost 6 bases to trimming and J lost 12 bases, with 20 bases between them. This CDR3 is 14 amino acids long. The sample comprised blood. The chain combines TRBV12-3 or TRBV12-4 with TRBJ1-4, with a tentative D call TRBD1 (5 bases). The sequence was obtained from a man aged 18-30 years with Graves' hyperthyroidism. The chain's CDR3 is CASSPRGVGEQLFF. CDR3 nucleotides: TGTGCCAGCAGCCCTCGGGGGGTAGGGGAACAACTGTTTTTT.